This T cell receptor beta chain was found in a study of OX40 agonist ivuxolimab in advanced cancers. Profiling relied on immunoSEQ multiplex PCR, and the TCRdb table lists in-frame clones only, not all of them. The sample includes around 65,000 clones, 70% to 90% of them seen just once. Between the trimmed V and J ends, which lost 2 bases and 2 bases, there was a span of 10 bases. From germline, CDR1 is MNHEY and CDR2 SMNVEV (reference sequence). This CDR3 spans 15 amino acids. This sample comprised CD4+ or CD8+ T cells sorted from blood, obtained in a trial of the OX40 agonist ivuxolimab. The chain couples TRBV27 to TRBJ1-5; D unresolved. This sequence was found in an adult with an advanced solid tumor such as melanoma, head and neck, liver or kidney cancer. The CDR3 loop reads CASSLGTEGNQPQHF. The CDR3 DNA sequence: TGTGCCAGCAGTTTAGGTACGGAGGGCAATCAGCCCCAGCATTTT.